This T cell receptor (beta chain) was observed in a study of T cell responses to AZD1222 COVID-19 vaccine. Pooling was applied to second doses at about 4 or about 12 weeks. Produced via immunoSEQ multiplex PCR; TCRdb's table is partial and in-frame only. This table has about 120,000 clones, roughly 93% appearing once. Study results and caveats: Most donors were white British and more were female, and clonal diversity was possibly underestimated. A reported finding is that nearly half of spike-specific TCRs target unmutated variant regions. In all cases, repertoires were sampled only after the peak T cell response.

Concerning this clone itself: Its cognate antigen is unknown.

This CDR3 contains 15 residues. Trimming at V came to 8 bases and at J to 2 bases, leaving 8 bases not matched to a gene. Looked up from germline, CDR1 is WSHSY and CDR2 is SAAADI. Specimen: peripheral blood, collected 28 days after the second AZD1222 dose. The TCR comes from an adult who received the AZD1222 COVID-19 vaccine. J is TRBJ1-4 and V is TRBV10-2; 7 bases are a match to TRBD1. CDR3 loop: CASSLTGVTNEKLFF. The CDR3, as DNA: TGCGCCAGCTCCTTAACAGGGGTGACTAATGAAAAACTGTTTTTT.